A single sample is the source of the 30 T cell receptor beta chains below, sequenced in a study of identical twins (dated by TCRdb to the mid-2010s). The library was prepared using 5' RACE. The listed sequencing device is Illumina HiSeq 2000. The raw public reads went through TCRdb reprocessing: fastp at Q25, MiXCR clone calling, in-frame beta chains kept. Each CDR3 protein gets just one entry, which takes the most common genes and DNA from the rows behind it. This sample comprises around 490,000 distinct CDR3 sequences, more than 20% of them detected only once. 0.48% of the sample rests with the top ten. These sequences were also reported in another study, on yellow fever vaccine responses in identical twins.

Source material: CD4+ T cells sorted from blood. These receptors all come from a woman between 18 and 29 years old in good health.

This clonotype was seen at least ten times. The chain recombines TRBV12-3 or TRBV12-4 with TRBJ2-1; 8 bases align to TRBD1. The V and J ends lost 7 bases and 7 bases, in that order; junction bases with no gene match: 9. CDR3 length: 14 residues. The CDR3 spells CASIRTGFDNEQFF. In nucleotides, the CDR3 is TGTGCCAGCATTAGGACAGGGTTTGATAATGAGCAGTTCTTC.

The V and J genes are TRBV28 and TRBJ1-6; no reliable D call. V lost 5 bases and J 6 bases, leaving 5 bases between the germline ends. The CDR3 has 12 amino acids. CDR1 and CDR2 (germline): MDHEN, SYDVKM. Here the CDR3 DNA reads TGTGCCAGCAGTCAAAGTAATTCACCCCTCCACTTT. Residues: CASSQSNSPLHF.

The rearrangement joins TRBV28 to TRBJ2-1, with 13 bases identical to TRBD2. Germline trimming cut 6 bases from V and 10 bases from J; bases unmatched to any gene: 9. The germline V gene encodes CDR1 MDHEN and CDR2 SYDVKM. The CDR3 runs to 15 residues. CDR3 nucleotides: TGTGCCAGCAGCACCGGGACTAGCGGGATGGAAGAGCAGTTCTTC. It translates to CASSTGTSGMEEQFF.

This clonotype has a handful of counts. The chain is built from TRBV10-3 and TRBJ2-7; D is possibly TRBD2 (5 bases). From germline, CDR1 is ENHRY and CDR2 SYGVKD. Trimming removed 6 bases at V and 2 bases at J, with 11 bases between. This CDR3 has 13 amino acids. This CDR3 reads CAIRPTGAYEQYF. CDR3 sequence (DNA): TGTGCCATCAGGCCTACCGGGGCCTACGAGCAGTACTTC.

The chain uses TRBV15 and TRBJ2-7; 8 bases are shared with TRBD2. Germline CDR1 is LNHNV and CDR2 is YYDKDF (reference sequence). The V gene end was trimmed by 6 bases and the J gene end by 2 bases; junction bases not matched to a gene: 9. The CDR3 sequence is 15 residues long. The CDR3: CATSAERGLTYEQYV. The DNA of the CDR3 is TGTGCCACCAGTGCCGAGCGGGGGTTAACCTACGAGCAGTACGTC.

The chain joins TRBV6-5 to TRBJ2-7; 9 bases agree with TRBD2. V dropped 0 bases and J dropped 6; count of bases not matched to a gene: 6. The length of the CDR3 is 15 residues. CDR1 is MNHEY and CDR2 is SVGAGI in the germline V gene. The CDR3 loop is CASSYSTSGFSEQYF. DNA for the CDR3: TGTGCCAGCAGTTACTCTACTAGCGGGTTCTCCGAGCAGTACTTC.

This clonotype was observed once. The chain is built from TRBV6-1 and TRBJ1-1; no definite D call. Germline CDR1 MNHNS, CDR2 SASEGT. The CDR3 has 13 amino acids. The germline V and J ends were trimmed by 8 bases and 5 bases, with 15 bases remaining between them. The CDR3 DNA reads TGTGCCAGCGGGCGCGGGGATCGGACTGAAGCTTTCTTT. Translating gives CASGRGDRTEAFF.

The chain uses TRBV27 and TRBJ2-7; 7 nucleotides agree with TRBD1. CDR1 is MNHEY and CDR2 is SMNVEV in the germline V gene (reference sequence). V was pared by 4 bases and J by 6 bases, with 6 bases of the junction left unmatched. This CDR3 has 13 residues. The CDR3 sequence is CASSSQGLGEQYF. CDR3 nucleotide sequence: TGTGCCAGCAGTTCACAGGGGTTGGGCGAGCAGTACTTC.

The J gene is TRBJ2-1, the V gene TRBV5-1; perhaps D is TRBD1 or TRBD2 (6 bases each). Trimming took off 4 bases at V and 0 bases at J, with 20 bases between the two ends. Germline V gene data show CDR1 as SGHRS and CDR2 as YFSETQ. This CDR3 has 18 residues. The CDR3 DNA is TGCGCCAGCAGCCTTGGGCGGGACACTAAGAGCTCCTACAATGAGCAGTTCTTC. Its translation is CASSLGRDTKSSYNEQFF.

This clonotype was seen at least ten times. The rearrangement joins TRBV7-2 to TRBJ2-7, with a weak D call TRBD1 (5 bases). The germline CDR1 and CDR2 sequences are SGHTA and FQGNSA. With 2 bases removed from V and 2 bases from J, the gap between germline ends came to 13 bases. The CDR3 is 15 residues long. CDR3 nucleotides: TGTGCCAGCAGCTTAACGGTCCGACAGCCCTACGAGCAGTACTTC. Amino acids: CASSLTVRQPYEQYF. Full variable domain (rest looked up from reference TRBV7-2 and TRBJ2-7): GAGVSQSPSNKVTEKGKDVELRCDPISGHTALYWYRQSLGQGLEFLIYFQGNSAPDKSGLPSDRFSAERTGGSVSTLTIQRTQQEDSAVYLCASSLTVRQPYEQYFGPGTRLTVT.

This clonotype was found a few times. The chain is built from TRBV28 and TRBJ2-7; 9 bases fit TRBD2. This CDR3 region has 14 residues. From germline, CDR1 is MDHEN and CDR2 SYDVKM. J was trimmed by 4 bases and V by 6 bases; bases with no gene match: 7. The CDR3 loop is CASSKIAGVYEQYF. The DNA of the CDR3 is TGTGCCAGCAGCAAGATAGCGGGAGTATACGAGCAGTACTTC.

A word on this clonotype: At one end, the junction sequence differs from germline, possibly due to a read error. This chain uses TRBV5-1 with TRBJ1-1, with a possible D match to TRBD1 (5 bases). The CDR3 loop spans 15 amino acids. The germline CDR1 and CDR2 sequences are SGHRS and YFSETQ. CDR3 sequence (DNA): TGTGCCAGCAGTCTTCGGGGGGTGACCAACACTGAAGCTTTCTTT. Translation: CASSLRGVTNTEAFF.

This clonotype turned up a few times. This chain connects TRBV2 to TRBJ2-3; no clear D. The length of the CDR3 is 12 residues. CDR1 SNHLY and CDR2 FYNNEI come from the germline V gene. Trimming removed 7 bases from V and 3 bases from J, with 8 bases in between. The CDR3 protein is CASKKETDTQYF. The CDR3 DNA reads as TGTGCCAGCAAGAAAGAGACAGATACGCAGTATTTT.

This clonotype has only a few counts. The rearrangement joins TRBV11-1 to TRBJ2-2; a possible D gene is TRBD2 (6 bases). The length of the CDR3 is 18 residues. The V gene lost 8 bases and the J gene lost 7 bases, with 29 bases spanning the gap. CDR1 is SGHAT and CDR2 is FQDESV in the germline V gene (reference sequence). The CDR3: CASQIERLSPRRGGELFF. The CDR3 DNA follows: TGTGCCAGCCAAATTGAGAGACTTTCGCCGAGGAGGGGCGGGGAGCTGTTTTTT.

V and J are TRBV7-8 and TRBJ2-7; weak D call: TRBD1 (5 bases). The CDR3 contains 15 residues. V shed 5 bases and J shed 1 base, with 15 bases lying between them. Germline V CDR1 and CDR2: SGHVS, FQNEAQ. In nucleotides, the CDR3 is TGTGCCAGCAGCCATAGGAAGGGGCAATCCTACGAGCAGTACTTC. Its protein is CASSHRKGQSYEQYF.

This clonotype was observed a few times. J is TRBJ2-5 and V is TRBV18; D may be TRBD2 (6 bases). The CDR3 covers 15 residues. Germline CDR1 and CDR2: KGHSH and LQKENI. V shed 8 bases and J shed 0 bases, with 16 bases lying between them. The CDR3 protein is CASLYGGGNQETQYF. In nucleotides, the CDR3 is TGTGCCAGCCTTTACGGAGGAGGGAACCAAGAGACCCAGTACTTC.

The sample holds a few counts of this clonotype. The rearrangement links TRBV6-1 to TRBJ2-7, with D maybe TRBD2 (7 bases). The V gene lost 10 bases and the J gene lost 4 bases, with 17 bases spanning the gap. This CDR3 is built from 13 residues. Germline CDR1 and CDR2: MNHNS and SASEGT. This CDR3 is CATGGRAPYEQYV. The CDR3 DNA sequence: TGTGCCACCGGGGGGCGAGCCCCATACGAGCAGTACGTC.

This clonotype showed up just a few times. The chain uses TRBV28 and TRBJ1-3; possibly TRBD1 for D (6 bases). The CDR3 runs to 16 residues. Trimming cost V 6 bases and J 0 bases, with 15 bases left between them. Germline loops: CDR1 MDHEN, CDR2 SYDVKM. The CDR3 region has the DNA TGTGCCAGCAGGGCCGGGGGCGCCAACTCTGGAAACACCATATATTTT. Residues: CASRAGGANSGNTIYF.

The chain has TRBV10-3 and TRBJ2-7; no clear D. V was trimmed by 0 bases and J by 6 bases, leaving 9 bases between them. This CDR3 region has 13 residues. Germline CDR1 reads ENHRY; CDR2 reads SYGVKD. CDR3: CAISESEVSEQYV. The DNA of the CDR3 is TGTGCCATCAGTGAGTCAGAGGTCTCCGAGCAGTACGTC.

This clonotype was detected only a few times. V and J are TRBV28 and TRBJ2-5; D is possibly TRBD1 or TRBD2 (6 bases each). Germline CDR1 reads MDHEN; CDR2 reads SYDVKM. V lost 3 bases and J 5 bases, leaving 19 bases between the germline ends. The CDR3 extends over 16 amino acids. In DNA form, the CDR3 reads TGTGCCAGCAGTTTTACAGGGCCGGGGGTTCTTGAGACCCAGTACTTC. Translated, it gives CASSFTGPGVLETQYF. Based on the CDR3 plus reference TRBV28 and TRBJ2-5, the full variable domain is DVKVTQSSRYLVKRTGEKVFLECVQDMDHENMFWYRQDPGLGLRLIYFSYDVKMKEKGDIPEGYSVSREKKERFSLILESASTNQTSMYLCASSFTGPGVLETQYFGPGTRLLVL.

The V gene is TRBV20-1, the J gene TRBJ2-3; 9 nucleotides line up with TRBD2. V was clipped by 4 bases and J by 8 bases; unmatched bases: 4. Germline V gives CDR1 DFQATT, CDR2 SNEGSKA (reference sequence). CDR3 size: 12 residues. The CDR3 DNA reads TGCAGTGCTACCACTAGCGGGTCTACGCAGTATTTT. This encodes CSATTSGSTQYF.

V usage is TRBV7-7 and J usage is TRBJ2-5; D may correspond to TRBD1 or TRBD2 (5 bases each). The CDR3 totals 14 residues. V dropped 6 bases and J dropped 1 base, with 12 bases sitting between them. Germline CDR1 is SSHAT and CDR2 is FNYEAQ (reference sequence). CDR3 DNA sequence: TGTGCCAGCAGTTACCGGGGACGCCAAGAGACCCAGTACTTC. This translates into CASSYRGRQETQYF.

The chain joins TRBV10-3 to TRBJ2-7; tentative D call: TRBD2 (6 bases). Germline values: CDR1 ENHRY, CDR2 SYGVKD. V lost 5 bases to trimming and J lost 6 bases, with 20 bases between them. The CDR3 has 15 amino acids. The CDR3 nucleotides are TGTGCCATCAGTAATGGGACTGCTACAGTGCGCGAGCAGTACTTC. Translation: CAISNGTATVREQYF.

The chain recombines TRBV10-2 with TRBJ2-7; TRBD1 matches at 8 bases. The CDR3 is 13 amino acids. V shed 5 bases, J shed 3 bases, and the junction held 3 bases outside the gene matches. Germline V gives CDR1 WSHSY, CDR2 SAAADI. CDR3 sequence reads: CASSQGADYEQYV. CDR3 nucleotide sequence: TGCGCCAGCAGTCAGGGGGCGGACTACGAGCAGTACGTC.

This clonotype was recorded a few times. The chain employs TRBV5-1 and TRBJ2-2, with a possible D match to TRBD2 (5 bases). The V end lost 0 bases, the J end lost 7 bases, and 13 bases lay between the germline ends. From germline, CDR1 is SGHRS and CDR2 YFSETQ. CDR3 length equals 15 residues. The CDR3 protein is CASSLDGNQRGELFF. The DNA of the CDR3 is TGCGCCAGCAGCTTGGACGGGAATCAACGCGGGGAGCTGTTTTTT.

The chain couples TRBV4-1 to TRBJ2-1, with TRBD1 matching 7 bases. The CDR3 extends over 18 amino acids. Germline trimming cut 4 bases from V and 5 bases from J; bases unmatched to any gene: 17. The germline gives CDR1 MGHRA, CDR2 YSYEKL. CDR3 sequence: CASSLQPPTGIGDNEQFF. Written as DNA, the CDR3 is TGCGCCAGCAGCCTCCAACCCCCGACAGGGATAGGCGACAATGAGCAGTTCTTC.

The chain is built from TRBV15 and TRBJ2-1; possible D gene TRBD1, 5 bases. V was cut by 1 base and J by 7 bases, with 17 bases left in between. Germline V gene data show CDR1 as LNHNV and CDR2 as YYDKDF (reference sequence). This CDR3 spans 16 amino acids. The CDR3 DNA follows: TGTGCCACCAGCAGAGGGATAGGGGCTTTTGAAAATGAGCAGTTCTTC. It is translated as CATSRGIGAFENEQFF.

J is TRBJ1-6 and V is TRBV7-8, with D unresolved. Trimming took 1 base from V and 7 from J, leaving 11 bases between them. Germline V gene lookup returns CDR1 SGHVS and CDR2 FQNEAQ. The CDR3 extends over 15 amino acids. CDR3 protein: CASSLEFRGNSPLHF. CDR3 DNA sequence: TGTGCCAGCAGCTTAGAGTTCCGTGGAAATTCACCCCTCCACTTT.

The gene calls are TRBV20-1 and TRBJ2-3; 13 nucleotides align to TRBD2. Germline trimming cut 0 bases from V and 5 bases from J; bases unmatched to any gene: 5. CDR1 is DFQATT, CDR2 SNEGSKA, per germline (reference sequence). The CDR3 has 16 residues. CDR3 amino acids: CSARDGLAGALDTQYF. For the CDR3, the DNA is TGCAGTGCTAGAGACGGACTAGCGGGAGCTCTAGATACGCAGTATTTT.

This clonotype showed up just a few times. The V gene is TRBV5-1, the J gene TRBJ2-1; tentative D call: TRBD1 (6 bases). This CDR3 spans 13 amino acids. The germline CDR1 and CDR2 sequences are SGHRS and YFSETQ. Trimming shortened V by 4 bases and J by 9 bases, and 14 bases separated the two germline ends. The CDR3 region is CASSLRIQGEQFF. The CDR3 DNA follows: TGCGCCAGCAGCCTACGGATACAGGGTGAGCAGTTCTTC.